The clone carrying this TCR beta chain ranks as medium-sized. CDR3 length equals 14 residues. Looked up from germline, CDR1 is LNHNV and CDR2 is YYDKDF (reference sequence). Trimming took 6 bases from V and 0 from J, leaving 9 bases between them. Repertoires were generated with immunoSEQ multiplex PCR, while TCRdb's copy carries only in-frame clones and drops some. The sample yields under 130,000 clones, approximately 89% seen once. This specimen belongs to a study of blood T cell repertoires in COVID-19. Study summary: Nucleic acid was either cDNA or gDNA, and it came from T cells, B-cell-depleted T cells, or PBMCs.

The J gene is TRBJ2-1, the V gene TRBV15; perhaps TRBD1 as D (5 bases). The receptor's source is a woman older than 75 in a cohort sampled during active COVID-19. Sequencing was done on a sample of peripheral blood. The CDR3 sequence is CATSQGYSYNEQFF. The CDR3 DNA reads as TGTGCCACCAGTCAGGGATACTCCTACAATGAGCAGTTCTTC.